This T cell receptor beta chain appears in the sequencing data of a study of shared T cell receptors in the human thymus. This CDR3 is built from 15 residues. Some clones are missing from TCRdb's copy, which holds only in-frame ones; the method was immunoSEQ multiplex PCR. The data contain 650,000 to 950,000 clones, 80% to 90% of them singletons. These same data were also listed under a study on human thymus T cells.

The chain employs TRBV12-1 and TRBJ1-3; the DNA was not compared with TRBD1, the D call given in the table. TRBV12-1 is a pseudogene locus. The sequenced sample was thymocytes. This sequence was found in a girl under two years old with a congenital heart defect. CDR3 residues: CASSLPQGSGNTIYF. For the CDR3, the DNA is TGTGCCAGCAGCCTCCCGCAGGGGTCTGGAAACACCATATATTTT.